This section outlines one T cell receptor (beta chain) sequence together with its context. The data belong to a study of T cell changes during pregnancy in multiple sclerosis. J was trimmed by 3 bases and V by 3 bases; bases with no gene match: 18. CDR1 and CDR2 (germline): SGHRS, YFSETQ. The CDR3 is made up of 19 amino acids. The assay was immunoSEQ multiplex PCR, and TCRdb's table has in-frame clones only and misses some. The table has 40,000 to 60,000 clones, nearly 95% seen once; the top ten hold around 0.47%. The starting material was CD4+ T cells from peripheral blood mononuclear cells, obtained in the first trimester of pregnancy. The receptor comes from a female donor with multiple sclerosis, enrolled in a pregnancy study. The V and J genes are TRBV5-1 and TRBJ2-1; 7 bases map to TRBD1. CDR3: CASSSMPNTGVLLYNEQFF. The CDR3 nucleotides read TGCGCCAGCAGCTCCATGCCAAATACAGGGGTCTTACTCTACAATGAGCAGTTCTTC.